These 10 T cell receptor beta chains were sequenced from one sample in a study of blood T cells in healthy people across ages. Through a sample-barcoded 5' primer and a J-beta primer mix, a second PCR was run for 7 to 11 cycles. Using its own MiXCR run on the 5' RACE reads, TCRdb lists one record per CDR3 protein. The table has 1,500,000 or so distinct CDR3 sequences, roughly 64% seen once; the top ten hold over 5%. The sequenced sample consisted of blood. These receptor sequences come from a young man in good health.

This rearrangement joins TRBV7-6 to TRBJ2-7, with 12 bases fitting TRBD2. Trimming at V came to 6 bases and at J to 4 bases, leaving 7 bases not matched to a gene. The CDR3 has 15 amino acids. Per germline, CDR1 SGHVS and CDR2 FNYEAQ. CDR3 bases: TGTGCCAGCAGTCCTGGACTAGCGGGGTTATACGAGCAGTACTTC. Amino acids: CASSPGLAGLYEQYF.

The genes are TRBV20-1 and TRBJ2-7, with 7 bases lining up with TRBD1. Unmatched junction bases numbered 7, after V lost 6 bases and J lost 2 bases. The CDR3 is 13 amino acids. CDR1 and CDR2 from the germline V gene are DFQATT and SNEGSKA (reference sequence). The CDR3 nucleotides are TGCAGTGCCGGGACAGTTCAGACCTACGAGCAGTACTTC. Translating gives CSAGTVQTYEQYF.

The chain employs TRBV5-5 and TRBJ2-5; the match to TRBD2 covers 10 bases. CDR1 and CDR2 (germline): SGHKS, YYEKEE (reference sequence). V trimming: 2 bases; J trimming: 1 base; junction bases outside the gene matches: 5. The CDR3 covers 16 residues. As DNA, the CDR3 is TGTGCCAGCAGCTTAGTAGCGGGGGGATTCCAAGAGACCCAGTACTTC. Protein: CASSLVAGGFQETQYF.

The CDR3 DNA follows: TGTGCCAGCAGTGAGGAGGCTAGCGGGGAGACCCAGTACTTC. Protein: CASSEEASGETQYF. The rearrangement joins TRBV2 to TRBJ2-7, with 8 bases identical to TRBD2. The DNA end lines up better with TRBJ2-5; the J call may be wrong. Per germline, CDR1 SNHLY and CDR2 FYNNEI. CDR3 length: 14 residues.

DNA for the CDR3: TGCAGCGTCGATGCCCTCAATGAGCAGTTCTTC. As protein: CSVDALNEQFF. The chain employs TRBV29-1 and TRBJ2-1, with unresolved D. V was clipped by 6 bases and J by 6 bases, with 9 bases between them. The CDR3 totals 11 residues. Germline loops: CDR1 SQVTM, CDR2 ANQGSEA.

There are a few counts of this clonotype. This chain links TRBV7-9 with TRBJ1-1; no clear D. Trimming took off 10 bases at V and 1 base at J, with 13 bases between the two ends. The CDR3 sequence is 13 residues long. Germline CDR1 reads SEHNR; CDR2 reads FQNEAQ (reference sequence). The CDR3 nucleotides read TGTGCCACCAAGGACGGACGGAACACTGAAGCTTTCTTT. Its protein product is CATKDGRNTEAFF.

The table lists this clonotype with a few counts. The gene calls are TRBV5-1 and TRBJ2-1, with TRBD1 matching over 8 bases. Germline assignment: CDR1 SGHRS and CDR2 YFSETQ. Trimming cost V 4 bases and J 4 bases; bases outside gene matches: 7. The CDR3 consists of 15 residues. DNA of the CDR3: TGCGCCAGCAGCCTTACAGGGGGAGGATACAATGAGCAGTTCTTC. It is translated as CASSLTGGGYNEQFF.

The chain links TRBV7-9 to TRBJ2-2; D call uncertain. The CDR3 totals 15 residues. In germline, CDR1 is SEHNR, CDR2 FQNEAQ (reference sequence). Trimming stripped 2 bases from V and 6 bases from J, with 13 bases between. DNA of the CDR3: TGTGCCAGCAGCTTACCCCAGACTGGGCCCGGGGAGCTGTTTTTT. This gives the protein CASSLPQTGPGELFF. The full variable domain, completed using reference TRBV7-9 and TRBJ2-2, is DTGVSQNPRHKITKRGQNVTFRCDPISEHNRLYWYRQTLGQGPEFLTYFQNEAQLEKSRLLSDRFSAERPKGSFSTLEIQRTEQGDSAMYLCASSLPQTGPGELFFGEGSRLTVL.

Regarding this clonotype: This may come from a read error, since a much larger clone is one base off. The chain links TRBV20-1 to TRBJ1-1, with TRBD1 matching 8 bases. Germline V gene lookup returns CDR1 DFQATT and CDR2 SNEGSKA (reference sequence). Trimming took 6 bases from V and 5 from J; bases not matched to a gene: 14. The length of the CDR3 is 15 residues. The CDR3 DNA reads as TGCAGTGCGATACAGGGGGACCCTTCGGGGACTGAAGCTTTCTTT. This translates into CSAIQGDPSGTEAFF.

This sequence joins TRBV11-2 and TRBJ2-1; D remains unclear. CDR1 is SGHAT, CDR2 FQNNGV, per germline. V lost 5 bases and J lost 5, with 13 bases in between. The CDR3 loop spans 14 amino acids. The CDR3 loop is CASSLGGKNNEQFF. The CDR3 DNA reads TGTGCCAGCAGCCTAGGCGGCAAAAACAATGAGCAGTTCTTC. Full variable domain (rest looked up from reference TRBV11-2 and TRBJ2-1): EAGVAQSPRYKIIEKRQSVAFWCNPISGHATLYWYQQILGQGPKLLIQFQNNGVVDDSQLPKDRFSAERLKGVDSTLKIQPAKLEDSAVYLCASSLGGKNNEQFFGPGTRLTVL.